A selection of T cell receptor beta chains follows, all from one sample in a study of Graves' ophthalmopathy and Graves' hyperthyroidism. TCRdb reprocessed the multiplex PCR reads via MiXCR and lists one record per CDR3 protein. The sample contains under 400,000 distinct CDR3 sequences, 15% to 20% of which appear only once. The sample comprised peripheral blood. These receptor sequences come from an adult man with Graves' ophthalmopathy. CDR3s leave out the opening cysteine and the closing phenylalanine or tryptophan. The D gene is left open where the match is weak.

>TRBV27|.|TRBJ2-3
ASSPTSWGTDTQY
>TRBV12-3/TRBV12-4|.|TRBJ2-7
ASSSRDTSF
>TRBV6-5|TRBD1|TRBJ2-5
ASSYSLGQGNKTQY
>TRBV5-1|TRBD1|TRBJ1-1
ASTGTGGGYTEAF
>TRBV6-2/TRBV6-3|.|TRBJ1-1
ASSIHTNTEAF
>TRBV7-9|TRBD1|TRBJ2-6
ASSSPVGTGYSGANVLT
>TRBV11-1|.|TRBJ1-1
ASSTRRAGPNTEAF
>TRBV29-1|.|TRBJ1-3
SVDVRGAYGNTIY
>TRBV12-3/TRBV12-4|.|TRBJ1-2
ASSVDYGYT
>TRBV10-3|.|TRBJ1-1
AISKVIFNTEAY
>TRBV5-1|TRBD2|TRBJ2-5
ASSTGTSGVETQY
>TRBV14|.|TRBJ2-5
ASSQDTASRPSQETQY
>TRBV3-1|TRBD2|TRBJ2-7
ASSQDSPAGEIYEQY
>TRBV12-3/TRBV12-4|.|TRBJ1-3
ASIKRTSGNTIY
>TRBV19|.|TRBJ1-1
ASRGENTEAF
>TRBV3-1|.|TRBJ2-2
ASSQDHGGRGSTGELF
>TRBV12-3/TRBV12-4|TRBD2|TRBJ2-7
ASSLGGGRVTEQY
>TRBV12-3/TRBV12-4|.|TRBJ2-7
ASSVGGLVWPYEQY
>TRBV12-3/TRBV12-4|.|TRBJ1-5
ASSLRTTLDNAGPQH
>TRBV27|.|TRBJ2-2
ASGNFGGQNTGELF
>TRBV20-1|.|TRBJ2-7
SAIEDTHEQY
>TRBV7-6|.|TRBJ1-1
ASSLGSGQTSTGAF
>TRBV11-2|.|TRBJ1-1
ASSLDRFTFMNTEAF
>TRBV14|TRBD1|TRBJ2-7
ASSRDRGQKQY
>TRBV2|TRBD2|TRBJ2-7
ASKDGLAGDYEQY